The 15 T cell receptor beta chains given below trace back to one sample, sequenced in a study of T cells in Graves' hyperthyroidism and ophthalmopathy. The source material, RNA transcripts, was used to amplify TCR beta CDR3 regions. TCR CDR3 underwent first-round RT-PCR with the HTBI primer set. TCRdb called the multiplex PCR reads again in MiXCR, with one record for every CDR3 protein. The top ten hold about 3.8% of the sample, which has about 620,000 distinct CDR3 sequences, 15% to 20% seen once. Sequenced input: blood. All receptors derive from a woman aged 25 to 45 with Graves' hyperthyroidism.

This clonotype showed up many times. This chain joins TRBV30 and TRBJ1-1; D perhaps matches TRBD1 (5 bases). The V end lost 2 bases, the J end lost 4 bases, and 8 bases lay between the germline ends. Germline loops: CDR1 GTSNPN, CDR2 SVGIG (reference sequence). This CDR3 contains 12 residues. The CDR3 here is CAWSYGGTEAFF. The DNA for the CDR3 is TGTGCCTGGAGTTACGGGGGCACTGAAGCTTTCTTT.

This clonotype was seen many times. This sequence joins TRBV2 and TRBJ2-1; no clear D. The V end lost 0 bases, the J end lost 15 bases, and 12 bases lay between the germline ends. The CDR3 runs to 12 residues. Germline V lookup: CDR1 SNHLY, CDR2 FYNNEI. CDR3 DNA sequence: TGTGCCAGCAGTGAAGCACAAGGGCTGGGGTTCTTC. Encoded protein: CASSEAQGLGFF.

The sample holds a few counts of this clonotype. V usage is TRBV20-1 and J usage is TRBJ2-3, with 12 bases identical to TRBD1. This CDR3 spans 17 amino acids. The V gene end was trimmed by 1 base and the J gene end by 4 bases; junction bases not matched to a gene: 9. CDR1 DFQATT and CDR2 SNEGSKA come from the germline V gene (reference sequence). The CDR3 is CSARVGTGGFWADTQYF. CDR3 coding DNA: TGCAGTGCTAGAGTAGGGACAGGGGGCTTTTGGGCAGATACGCAGTATTTT.

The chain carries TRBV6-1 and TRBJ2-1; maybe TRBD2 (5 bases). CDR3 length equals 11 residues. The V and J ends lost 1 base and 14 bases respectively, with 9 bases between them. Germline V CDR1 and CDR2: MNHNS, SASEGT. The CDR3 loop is CASSEGWTEFF. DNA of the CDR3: TGTGCCAGCAGTGAAGGCTGGACTGAGTTCTTC.

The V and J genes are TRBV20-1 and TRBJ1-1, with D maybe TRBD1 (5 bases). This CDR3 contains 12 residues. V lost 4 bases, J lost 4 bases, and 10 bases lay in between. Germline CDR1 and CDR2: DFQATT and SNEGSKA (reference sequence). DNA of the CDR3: TGCAGTGCTACCAGGGTACCCACTGAAGCTTTCTTT. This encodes CSATRVPTEAFF.

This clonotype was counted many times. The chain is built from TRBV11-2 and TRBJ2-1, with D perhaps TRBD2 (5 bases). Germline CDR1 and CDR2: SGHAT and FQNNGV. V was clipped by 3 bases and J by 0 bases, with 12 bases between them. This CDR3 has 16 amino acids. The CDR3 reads CASSLPGRNSYNEQFF. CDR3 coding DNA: TGTGCCAGCAGCTTGCCGGGGAGAAACTCCTACAATGAGCAGTTCTTC.

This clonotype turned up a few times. The chain's CDR3 is CASSEGTATNEKLFF. The CDR3 nucleotides read TGTGCCAGCAGCGAAGGGACAGCAACTAATGAAAAACTGTTTTTT. This sequence joins TRBV9 and TRBJ1-4; TRBD1 matches 7 bases. The CDR3 loop spans 15 amino acids. Per the germline V gene, CDR1 is SGDLS and CDR2 is YYNGEE. With V trimmed by 3 bases and J by 0 bases, 2 bases remained unmatched.

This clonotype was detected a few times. The DNA of the CDR3 is TGTGCCACCAGACCCCGGGCGGGGGGAAATGAGCAGTTCTTC. Translating gives CATRPRAGGNEQFF. J is TRBJ2-1 and V is TRBV24-1; 8 bases agree with TRBD2. This CDR3 region has 14 residues. Trimming removed 7 bases from V and 7 bases from J; junction bases left unmatched: 8. Germline V gene data show CDR1 as KGHDR and CDR2 as SFDVKD.

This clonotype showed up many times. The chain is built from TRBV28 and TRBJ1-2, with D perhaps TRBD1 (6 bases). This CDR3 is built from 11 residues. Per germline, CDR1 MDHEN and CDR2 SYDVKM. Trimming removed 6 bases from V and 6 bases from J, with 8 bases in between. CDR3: CASRQGHGYTF. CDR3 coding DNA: TGTGCCAGCAGACAGGGACATGGCTACACCTTC.

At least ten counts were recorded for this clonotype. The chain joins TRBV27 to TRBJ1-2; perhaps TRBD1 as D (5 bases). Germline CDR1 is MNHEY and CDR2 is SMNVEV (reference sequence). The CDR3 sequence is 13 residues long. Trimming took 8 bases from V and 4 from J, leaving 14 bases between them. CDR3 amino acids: CASAQGGSYGYTF. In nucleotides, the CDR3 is TGTGCCAGCGCGCAGGGCGGTTCCTATGGCTACACCTTC.

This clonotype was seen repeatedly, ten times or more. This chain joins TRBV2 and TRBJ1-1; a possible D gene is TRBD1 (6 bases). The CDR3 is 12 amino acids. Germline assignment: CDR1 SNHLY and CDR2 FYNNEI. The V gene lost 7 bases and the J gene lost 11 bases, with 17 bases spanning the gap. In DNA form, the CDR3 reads TGTGCCAGCACCTTGGACAGTTGGAGGGCTTTCTTT. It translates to CASTLDSWRAFF.

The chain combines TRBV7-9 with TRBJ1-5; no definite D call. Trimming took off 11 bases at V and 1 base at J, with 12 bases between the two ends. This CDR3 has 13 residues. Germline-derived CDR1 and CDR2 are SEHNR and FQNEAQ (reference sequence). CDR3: CAQHRSSNQPQHF. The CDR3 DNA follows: TGTGCCCAGCATCGATCCAGCAATCAGCCCCAGCATTTT. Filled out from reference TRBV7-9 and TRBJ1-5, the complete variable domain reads DTGVSQNPRHKITKRGQNVTFRCDPISEHNRLYWYRQTLGQGPEFLTYFQNEAQLEKSRLLSDRFSAERPKGSFSTLEIQRTEQGDSAMYLCAQHRSSNQPQHFGDGTRLSIL.

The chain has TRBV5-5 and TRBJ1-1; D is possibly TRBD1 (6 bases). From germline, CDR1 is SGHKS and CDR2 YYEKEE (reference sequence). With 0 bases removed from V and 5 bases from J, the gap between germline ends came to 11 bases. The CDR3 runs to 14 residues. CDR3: CASSLEQGGTEAFF. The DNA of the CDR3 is TGTGCCAGCAGCTTGGAACAGGGAGGGACTGAAGCTTTCTTT.

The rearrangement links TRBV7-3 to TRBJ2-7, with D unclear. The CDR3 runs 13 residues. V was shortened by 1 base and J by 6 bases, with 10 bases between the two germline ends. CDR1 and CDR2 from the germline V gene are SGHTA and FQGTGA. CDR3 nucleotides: TGTGCCAGCAGCTTAAGAGCCCGAGGCGAGCAGTACTTC. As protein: CASSLRARGEQYF.

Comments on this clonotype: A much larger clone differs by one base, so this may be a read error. The CDR3 sequence is CSAIRGALVPTEAFF. As DNA, the CDR3 is TGCAGTGCTATACGGGGGGCGCTTGTACCTACTGAAGCTTTCTTT. The chain links TRBV20-1 to TRBJ1-1; D is perhaps TRBD1 (6 bases). The germline V and J ends were trimmed by 4 bases and 5 bases, with 20 bases remaining between them. The CDR3 runs 15 residues. CDR1 and CDR2 (germline): DFQATT, SNEGSKA (reference sequence).